This T cell receptor beta chain was documented in a study of cytomegalovirus exposure and HLA in healthy donors. Study at large: A prior analysis found more than 90 million unique TCR beta sequences from 170 million or so T cells.

The PCR had 60 Vbeta and 13 Jbeta primers. TCRdb keeps only in-frame clones here, not all; method: immunoSEQ multiplex PCR. The table records fewer than 45,000 clones, around 72% of them present only once. Whole-study results and caveats: The study put some 160 TCR beta chains on its list as cytomegalovirus-associated. Differences between HLA loci emerged in a later analysis of TCR association rates, with DRB1 most and HLA-C fewest.

A word on this clone: Its specificity is not known.

In germline, CDR1 is SGHTA, CDR2 FQGNSA. Deletions cut 5 bases from V and 4 bases from J, with 8 bases between. The CDR3 totals 12 residues. This clonotype was sampled from a woman in her 30s in good health and CMV-seronegative. Sequencing was performed on PBMCs. The chain carries TRBV7-2 and TRBJ1-1; possibly TRBD1 for D (5 bases). This chain's CDR3 is CASSRQFTEAFF. The CDR3 DNA reads TGTGCCAGCAGCCGACAGTTCACTGAAGCTTTCTTT.